This record concerns one T cell receptor beta chain sequence. Its specificity is not known. The sample belongs to a study of shared clonotypes between healthy human individuals. The V gene lost 2 bases and the J gene lost 5 bases, with 9 bases spanning the gap. CDR3 size: 13 residues. Germline V gives CDR1 MNHNS, CDR2 SASEGT. Notes on the study in general: Between a handful of donors, naive CD4 clonotypes were shared at a level of approximately 5%. Incomplete sequencing of sorted subsets was indicated by rarefaction despite large depth. Non-shared clonotypes had lower generation probabilities than those shared by all four donors.

Nashville, Tennessee was home to all donors, who were Caucasian adults. TCRdb keeps only in-frame clones here, not all; method: immunoSEQ multiplex PCR. The table includes about 2.4 million clones, under 95% detected once. The chain uses TRBV6-1 and TRBJ1-2; weak D call: TRBD1 (6 bases). This receptor was obtained from a man aged 18-30 years in good health. Some clones in this sample may be carry-over from other donors' samples. What was sequenced was naive CD4+ T cells from PBMCs. The subset is: CD45RA+ positively selected. CDR3 in DNA: TGTGCCAGCAGTGAACGGGACACTTATGGCTACACCTTC. Its translation: CASSERDTYGYTF.